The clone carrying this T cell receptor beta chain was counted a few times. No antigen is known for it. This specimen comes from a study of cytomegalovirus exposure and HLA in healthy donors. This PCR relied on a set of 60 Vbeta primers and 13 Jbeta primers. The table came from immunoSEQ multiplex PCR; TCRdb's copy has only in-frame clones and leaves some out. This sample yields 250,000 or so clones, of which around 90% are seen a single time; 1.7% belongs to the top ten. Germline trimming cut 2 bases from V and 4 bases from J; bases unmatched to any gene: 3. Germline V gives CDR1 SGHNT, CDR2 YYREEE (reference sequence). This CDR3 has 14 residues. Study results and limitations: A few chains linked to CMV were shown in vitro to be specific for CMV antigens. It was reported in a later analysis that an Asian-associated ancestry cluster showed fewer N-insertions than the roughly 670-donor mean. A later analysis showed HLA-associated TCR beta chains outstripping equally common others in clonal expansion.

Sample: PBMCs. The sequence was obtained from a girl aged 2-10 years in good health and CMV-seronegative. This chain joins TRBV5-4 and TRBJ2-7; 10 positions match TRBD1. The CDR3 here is CASSFGTGVYEQYF. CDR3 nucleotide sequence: TGTGCCAGCAGCTTCGGGACAGGGGTTTACGAGCAGTACTTC.